These 26 T cell receptor beta chains originate from one sample sequenced in a study of radiotherapy plus CTLA-4 blockade in lung cancer. The method was immunoSEQ multiplex PCR; TCRdb's version includes in-frame clones alone and lacks a portion of them. The sample lists about 51,000 clones; roughly 77% were seen once. The starting material was peripheral blood, obtained from a patient treated with radiotherapy plus ipilimumab. Every receptor here comes from a human donor with non-small cell lung cancer who had a complete response to radiotherapy plus ipilimumab.

The sample holds a few counts of this clone. The chain combines TRBV7-8 with TRBJ2-7, with D perhaps matching TRBD2 (7 bases). V was cut by 2 bases and J by 2 bases, with 22 bases left in between. This CDR3 is 18 amino acids long. Germline loops: CDR1 SGHVS, CDR2 FQNEAQ. CDR3 DNA: TGTGCCAGCAGCTTAACCACTTCGGCGGGGGCGGGCCCCTACGAGCAGTACGTC. Its translation is CASSLTTSAGAGPYEQYV.

The chain recombines TRBV4-1 with TRBJ2-3, with TRBD2 as a possible D gene (7 bases). Germline values: CDR1 MGHRA, CDR2 YSYEKL. V lost 4 bases, J lost 1 base, and 15 bases lay in between. The CDR3 length is 16 residues. This CDR3 reads CASSRGQRGRTDTQYF. The CDR3 coding sequence is TGCGCCAGCAGCCGTGGACAGCGGGGCCGCACAGATACGCAGTATTTT.

The chain uses TRBV6-4 and TRBJ1-2, with D unclear. Between the trimmed V and J ends, which lost 6 bases and 2 bases, there was a span of 16 bases. In germline, CDR1 is MRHNA, CDR2 SNTAGT. The CDR3 contains 15 residues. This CDR3 is CASRAGKANNYGYTF. DNA of the CDR3: TGTGCCAGCAGAGCCGGGAAGGCGAACAACTATGGCTACACCTTC.

The gene calls are TRBV19 and TRBJ1-5; TRBD1 is a possible D gene (6 bases). Deletions cut 5 bases from V and 1 base from J, with 6 bases between. The CDR3 length is 13 residues. CDR1 and CDR2 (germline): LNHDA, SQIVND (reference sequence). The CDR3 region is CASSQGSNQPQHF. In DNA form, the CDR3 reads TGTGCCAGTAGTCAGGGGAGCAATCAGCCCCAGCATTTT.

V and J are TRBV27 and TRBJ2-5, with 11 bases matching TRBD2. The CDR3 extends over 16 amino acids. V gave up 4 bases and J gave up 7 bases; unmatched junction bases: 11. CDR1 MNHEY and CDR2 SMNVEV come from the germline V gene (reference sequence). The CDR3 is CASSSSGLAAIGTQYF. The CDR3 nucleotides are TGTGCCAGCAGTTCGTCGGGACTAGCGGCCATAGGGACCCAGTACTTC.

The chain has TRBV2 and TRBJ1-6, with 9 nucleotides matching TRBD1. The CDR3 spans 12 residues. V was clipped by 6 bases and J by 10 bases; unmatched bases: 1. Germline V gives CDR1 SNHLY, CDR2 FYNNEI. This CDR3 is CASSDRGSPLHF. The CDR3 nucleotides read TGTGCCAGCAGCGACAGGGGGTCACCCCTCCACTTT. The complete variable domain, with remaining parts taken from reference TRBV2 and TRBJ1-6, reads EPEVTQTPSHQVTQMGQEVILRCVPISNHLYFYWYRQILGQKVEFLVSFYNNEISEKSEIFDDQFSVERPDGSNFTLKIRSTKLEDSAMYFCASSDRGSPLHFGNGTRLTVT.

This chain links TRBV18 with TRBJ1-2, with D maybe TRBD1 (5 bases). Trimming took 1 base from V and 5 from J, leaving 14 bases between them. This CDR3 is 15 amino acids long. Germline CDR1 reads KGHSH; CDR2 reads LQKENI. The CDR3 DNA reads TGTGCCAGCTCACCACAAGCAGGGCTGGAGTATGGCTACACCTTC. Its translation: CASSPQAGLEYGYTF.

This sequence joins TRBV6-5 and TRBJ2-3; 7 nucleotides align to TRBD1. Germline trimming cut 10 bases from V and 3 bases from J; bases unmatched to any gene: 10. The CDR3 spans 14 residues. CDR1 MNHEY and CDR2 SVGAGI come from the germline V gene. The CDR3 region is CATQTGIGTDTQYF. CDR3 DNA sequence: TGTGCCACCCAGACAGGGATTGGGACAGATACGCAGTATTTT.

This chain uses TRBV7-9 with TRBJ1-1, with D tentatively TRBD1 (6 bases). The germline V and J ends were trimmed by 8 bases and 4 bases, with 23 bases remaining between them. Germline CDR1 reads SEHNR; CDR2 reads FQNEAQ (reference sequence). The CDR3 length is 16 residues. The CDR3 DNA reads TGTGCCAGCGGGGCAGACAGGCTCCCTACCCGCACTGAAGCTTTCTTT. Translated: CASGADRLPTRTEAFF.

The chain carries TRBV6-6 and TRBJ2-2; 10 nucleotides agree with TRBD1. With 4 bases clipped from V and 1 base from J, the junction kept 0 bases outside the gene matches. Per germline, CDR1 MNHNY and CDR2 SVGAGI (reference sequence). The CDR3 is 15 amino acids. The DNA of the CDR3 is TGTGCCAGCAGTTGGACAGGGGGGAACACCGGGGAGCTGTTTTTT. Residues: CASSWTGGNTGELFF.

The J gene is TRBJ1-1, the V gene TRBV4-3; maybe TRBD1 (6 bases). Per germline, CDR1 LGHNA and CDR2 YSLEER. V gave up 0 bases and J gave up 1 base, with 12 bases separating them. The CDR3 is 16 residues long. This chain's CDR3 is CASSQDPRGRNTEAFF. In nucleotides, the CDR3 is TGCGCCAGCAGCCAAGATCCCAGGGGCAGGAACACTGAAGCTTTCTTT.

The chain carries TRBV7-9 and TRBJ2-5; D is perhaps TRBD2 (5 bases). The CDR3 has 15 amino acids. Trimming removed 5 bases at V and 3 bases at J, with 16 bases between. Germline-derived CDR1 and CDR2 are SEHNR and FQNEAQ (reference sequence). The chain's CDR3 is CASSPLKVREETQYF. The CDR3 DNA follows: TGTGCCAGCAGCCCTCTAAAAGTGAGGGAAGAGACCCAGTACTTC.

The count of this clone is one. The CDR3 loop reads CAISIDRSNQPQHF. Here the CDR3 DNA reads TGTGCCATCAGCATTGACAGATCCAATCAGCCCCAGCATTTT. The chain recombines TRBV10-3 with TRBJ1-5; a possible D gene is TRBD1 (5 bases). The CDR3 sequence is 14 residues long. The V end lost 6 bases, the J end lost 3 bases, and 12 bases lay between the germline ends. Germline V gene data show CDR1 as ENHRY and CDR2 as SYGVKD.

The chain has TRBV7-6 and TRBJ2-5, with D tentatively TRBD2 (6 bases). Germline V gene sequence: CDR1 SGHVS, CDR2 FNYEAQ. CDR3 size: 15 residues. V was shortened by 6 bases and J by 2 bases, with 16 bases between the two germline ends. The CDR3 DNA is TGTGCCAGCAGGGGTGGGAGGTCGGGACAAGAGACCCAGTACTTC. Protein: CASRGGRSGQETQYF. Full variable domain (rest looked up from reference TRBV7-6 and TRBJ2-5): GAGVSQSPRYKVTKRGQDVALRCDPISGHVSLYWYRQALGQGPEFLTYFNYEAQQDKSGLPNDRFSAERPEGSISTLTIQRTEQRDSAMYRCASRGGRSGQETQYFGPGTRLLVL.

The rearrangement links TRBV18 to TRBJ1-3, with D uncertain. Germline lookup yields CDR1 KGHSH and CDR2 LQKENI. This CDR3 region has 14 residues. The V and J ends lost 6 bases and 0 bases respectively, with 9 bases between them. The CDR3 loop is CASSVETSGNTIYF. The CDR3 nucleotides read TGTGCCAGCTCGGTGGAGACCTCTGGAAACACCATATATTTT. Supplemented by reference TRBV18 and TRBJ1-3, the full variable domain reads NAGVMQNPRHLVRRRGQEARLRCSPMKGHSHVYWYRQLPEEGLKFMVYLQKENIIDESGMPKERFSAEFPKEGPSILRIQQVVRGDSAAYFCASSVETSGNTIYFGEGSWLTVV.

The rearrangement uses TRBV13 and TRBJ2-4; 10 bases are a match to TRBD2. This CDR3 contains 14 residues. J was trimmed by 8 bases and V by 0 bases; bases with no gene match: 1. Germline CDR1 PRHDT, CDR2 FYEKMQ (reference sequence). Here the CDR3 DNA reads TGTGCCAGCAGCTTAGGCCTAGCGGGGGACATTCAGTACTTC. Its translation is CASSLGLAGDIQYF.

The gene calls are TRBV5-4 and TRBJ1-1; D is perhaps TRBD1 (5 bases). The CDR3 contains 13 residues. The V gene lost 4 bases and the J gene lost 7 bases, with 14 bases spanning the gap. Germline V gene data show CDR1 as SGHNT and CDR2 as YYREEE (reference sequence). The CDR3 reads CASSLAGVDEAFF. The CDR3 bases are TGTGCCAGCAGCCTGGCGGGGGTGGATGAAGCTTTCTTT.

This chain links TRBV7-9 with TRBJ2-7; TRBD2 agrees at 7 bases. The CDR3 length is 14 residues. V gave up 8 bases and J gave up 2 bases; unmatched junction bases: 9. Germline CDR1 is SEHNR and CDR2 is FQNEAQ (reference sequence). The CDR3 region is CASAVPGLPYEQYV. The CDR3 nucleotides read TGTGCCAGCGCCGTTCCGGGACTACCCTACGAGCAGTACGTC.

The chain recombines TRBV7-9 with TRBJ1-1; no reliable D call. The CDR3 covers 13 residues. The V and J ends lost 6 bases and 1 base respectively, with 9 bases between them. CDR1 and CDR2 (germline): SEHNR, FQNEAQ (reference sequence). CDR3 sequence reads: CASRMAGNTEAFF. The CDR3 nucleotides read TGTGCCAGCAGGATGGCAGGGAACACTGAAGCTTTCTTT.

The CDR3 here is CASSGQSASEETQYF. The CDR3 coding sequence is TGTGCCAGCAGTGGACAGTCGGCTAGCGAAGAGACCCAGTACTTC. This sequence joins TRBV2 and TRBJ2-5; a weak D match, TRBD2 (6 bases). Germline values: CDR1 SNHLY, CDR2 FYNNEI. The length of the CDR3 is 15 residues. Trimming cost V 4 bases and J 3 bases, with 15 bases left between them. Complete variable domain (other parts from reference TRBV2 and TRBJ2-5): EPEVTQTPSHQVTQMGQEVILRCVPISNHLYFYWYRQILGQKVEFLVSFYNNEISEKSEIFDDQFSVERPDGSNFTLKIRSTKLEDSAMYFCASSGQSASEETQYFGPGTRLLVL.

The rearrangement links TRBV29-1 to TRBJ2-3; 12 nucleotides match TRBD2. Looked up from germline, CDR1 is SQVTM and CDR2 is ANQGSEA. The CDR3 covers 16 residues. V trimming: 2 bases; J trimming: 5 bases; junction bases outside the gene matches: 8. CDR3 in amino acids: CSVEKTSGRFGDTQYF. CDR3 DNA: TGCAGCGTTGAAAAGACTAGCGGGAGATTCGGAGATACGCAGTATTTT.

This clone was observed a single time. The chain combines TRBV6-5 with TRBJ1-1; D might be TRBD1 (5 bases). Germline-derived CDR1 and CDR2 are MNHEY and SVGAGI. V was clipped by 7 bases and J by 3 bases, with 15 bases between them. The CDR3 extends over 14 amino acids. CDR3 amino acids: CASIHYQGDTEAFF. The DNA of the CDR3 is TGTGCCAGCATCCACTACCAGGGTGACACTGAAGCTTTCTTT.

This clone was recorded a few times. This sequence joins TRBV30 and TRBJ1-3, with D tentatively TRBD1 (6 bases). Germline CDR1 is GTSNPN and CDR2 is SVGIG (reference sequence). There are 15 residues in the CDR3. Trimming left V 2 bases short and J 0 bases short, with 11 bases between. This CDR3 reads CAWSHDRLSGNTIYF. The CDR3 bases are TGTGCCTGGAGTCATGACAGGCTCTCTGGAAACACCATATATTTT.

The chain recombines TRBV5-4 with TRBJ2-6; 11 nucleotides line up with TRBD2. The junction had 2 bases not matched to a gene; V was cut back by 0 bases and J by 0 bases. The germline CDR1 and CDR2 sequences are SGHNT and YYREEE (reference sequence). CDR3 length: 18 amino acids. The CDR3 loop is CASSLGLAGFSGANVLTF. The CDR3 DNA reads TGTGCCAGCAGCTTGGGACTAGCGGGATTCTCTGGGGCCAACGTCCTGACTTTC.

The chain has TRBV18 and TRBJ2-4; 7 bases are a match to TRBD1. Germline CDR1 reads KGHSH; CDR2 reads LQKENI. The length of the CDR3 is 16 residues. J lost 0 bases, V lost 3 bases, and 5 bases had no gene match. The CDR3 reads CASSPRDRLAKNIQYF. CDR3 nucleotides: TGTGCCAGCTCACCCCGGGACAGACTAGCCAAAAACATTCAGTACTTC. The variable domain in full, completed from reference TRBV18 and TRBJ2-4, reads NAGVMQNPRHLVRRRGQEARLRCSPMKGHSHVYWYRQLPEEGLKFMVYLQKENIIDESGMPKERFSAEFPKEGPSILRIQQVVRGDSAAYFCASSPRDRLAKNIQYFGAGTRLSVL.

This clone was counted once. This rearrangement joins TRBV27 to TRBJ2-7; 7 bases align to TRBD2. The CDR3 has 14 amino acids. Unmatched junction bases numbered 5, after V lost 6 bases and J lost 0 bases. Germline V gives CDR1 MNHEY, CDR2 SMNVEV (reference sequence). The CDR3 spells CASSRGLGSYEQYV. Here the CDR3 DNA reads TGTGCCAGCAGCCGCGGACTAGGCTCCTACGAGCAGTACGTC.